The 10 T cell receptor beta chains listed next were all sequenced from one sample in a study of CD8+CD57+ T cells in acquired aplastic anemia. It was genomic DNA that served as the template for profiling TCR beta VDJ and CDR3. One entry per CDR3 protein, called by TCRdb with MiXCR from the reads. The data show 110,000 or so distinct CDR3 sequences, 51% seen once. Material: sorted CD4+, CD8+, or CD8+CD57+ T cells (not recorded which) from PBMCs. These receptors all stem from a human donor in good health, serving as a control.

This sequence joins TRBV20-1 and TRBJ1-5; 7 nucleotides match TRBD1. The germline V gene has CDR1 DFQATT and CDR2 SNEGSKA (reference sequence). V lost 0 bases and J lost 14; bases outside the gene matches: 7. There are 12 residues in the CDR3. The chain's CDR3 is CSARETGLEEHF. In DNA, the CDR3 is TGCAGTGCTAGAGAGACAGGGTTAGAGGAGCATTTT.

This clonotype was found a few times. The rearrangement joins TRBV25-1 to TRBJ2-1, with 15 bases matching TRBD2. In germline, CDR1 is MGHDK, CDR2 SYGVNS. CDR3 length: 16 residues. V was pared by 2 bases and J by 9 bases, with 5 bases of the junction left unmatched. The CDR3 nucleotides read TGTGCCAGCAGTGAAAACGGACTAGCGGGAGGGCGTGAGCAGTTCTTC. It is translated as CASSENGLAGGREQFF.

The chain has TRBV10-3 and TRBJ2-6, with D tentatively TRBD1 (6 bases). Germline V gene sequence: CDR1 ENHRY, CDR2 SYGVKD. The CDR3 has 16 residues. The V end lost 7 bases, the J end lost 0 bases, and 13 bases lay between the germline ends. The CDR3 is CAITAGASSGANVLTF. DNA for the CDR3: TGTGCCATCACTGCAGGGGCCTCCTCTGGGGCCAACGTCCTGACTTTC.

This clonotype was detected ten times or more. This rearrangement joins TRBV19 to TRBJ2-7, with 9 bases matching TRBD1. This CDR3 spans 15 amino acids. V lost 0 bases, J lost 4 bases, and 4 bases stayed unmatched. CDR1 is LNHDA, CDR2 SQIVND, per germline (reference sequence). The CDR3 loop is CASSIEAGQGYEQYF. The CDR3 DNA is TGTGCCAGTAGTATAGAGGCGGGACAGGGTTACGAGCAGTACTTC.

This rearrangement joins TRBV7-9 to TRBJ1-1; D ambiguous. From germline, CDR1 is SEHNR and CDR2 FQNEAQ (reference sequence). Trimming shortened V by 4 bases and J by 6 bases, and 9 bases separated the two germline ends. The CDR3 has 12 residues. The CDR3, as DNA: TGTGCCAGCAGCTCGCAGGCGGCTGAAGCTTTCTTT. As protein: CASSSQAAEAFF.

On this clonotype: Given the absence of the conserved phenylalanine or tryptophan at the CDR3 end, a read error is likely. The DNA is left out, because the CDR3 cannot be placed on it with certainty; the CDR3 is given as TCRdb lists it. The chain recombines TRBV2 with TRBJ2-7; the table's D call of TRBD2 was not tested on the DNA. Germline CDR1 is SNHLY and CDR2 is FYNNEI. Counting both end residues, the CDR3 totals 14 amino acids. The CDR3 loop reads CASSASGSSYEQCL.

For this clonotype: A junction boundary mismatches the germline segment, possibly from a read error. V is TRBV10-3 and J is TRBJ2-2; the match to TRBD1 covers 9 bases. The CDR3 is made up of 16 amino acids. The germline CDR1 and CDR2 sequences are ENHRY and SYGVKD. The CDR3 nucleotides read TGTGCCAGCAGTTACCCATGGACAGGGGTGGCCGGGGAGCTGTTTTTT. Translated, it gives CASSYPWTGVAGELFF.

This clonotype was seen at least ten times. The chain is built from TRBV19 and TRBJ2-7; D is possibly TRBD1 or TRBD2 (5 bases each). V lost 1 base and J 4 bases, leaving 26 bases between the germline ends. This CDR3 region has 19 residues. The V gene's germline CDR1 is LNHDA and CDR2 SQIVND (reference sequence). CDR3 bases: TGTGCCAGTAGTATAGGCCCATTGAGTTATGGGACCAAAAGTTACGAGCAGTACTTC. It specifies CASSIGPLSYGTKSYEQYF.

The chain joins TRBV29-1 to TRBJ2-7; TRBD1 matches 7 bases. V was clipped by 6 bases and J by 4 bases; unmatched bases: 6. The germline gives CDR1 SQVTM, CDR2 ANQGSEA. The CDR3 runs to 12 residues. The CDR3 DNA reads as TGCAGCGTCGGACAGGATTATTACGAGCAGTACTTC. The encoded protein is CSVGQDYYEQYF.

This clonotype was seen at least ten times. The rearrangement uses TRBV10-3 and TRBJ1-1, with D perhaps matching TRBD1 (5 bases). Trimming took 8 bases from V and 5 from J, leaving 18 bases between them. The V gene's germline CDR1 is ENHRY and CDR2 SYGVKD. This CDR3 comprises 14 residues. In DNA form, the CDR3 reads TGTGCCATCCGGGACCCCGGGATATGGACTGAAGCTTTCTTT. Translating gives CAIRDPGIWTEAFF.